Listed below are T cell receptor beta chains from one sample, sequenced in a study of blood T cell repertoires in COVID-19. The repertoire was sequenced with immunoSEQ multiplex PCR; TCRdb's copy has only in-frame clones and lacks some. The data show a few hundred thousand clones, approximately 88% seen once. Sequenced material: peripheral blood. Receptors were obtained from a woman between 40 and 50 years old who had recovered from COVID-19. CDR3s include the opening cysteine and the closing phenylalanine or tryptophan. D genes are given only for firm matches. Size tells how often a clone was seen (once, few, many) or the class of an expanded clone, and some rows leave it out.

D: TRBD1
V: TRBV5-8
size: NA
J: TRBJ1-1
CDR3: CASSGRDRRDTEAFF
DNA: TGTGCCAGCAGCGGTCGGGACAGGCGGGACACTGAAGCTTTCTTT

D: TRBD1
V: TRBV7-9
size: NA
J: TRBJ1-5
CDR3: CASSLGGQAIYSNQPQHF
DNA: TGTGCCAGCAGCTTAGGGGGACAGGCGATCTATAGCAATCAGCCCCAGCATTTT

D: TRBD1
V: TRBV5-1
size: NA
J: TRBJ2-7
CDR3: CASSPDRGPSYEQYF
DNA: TGCGCCAGCAGCCCCGACAGGGGGCCCTCCTACGAGCAGTACTTC

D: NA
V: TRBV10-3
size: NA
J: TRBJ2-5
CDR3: CAISEPRVAETQYF
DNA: TGTGCCATCAGTGAGCCCCGGGTCGCCGAGACCCAGTACTTC

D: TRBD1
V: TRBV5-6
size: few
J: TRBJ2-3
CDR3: CASSNKGQFSTDTQYF
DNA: TGTGCCAGCAGCAATAAGGGACAGTTTAGCACAGATACGCAGTATTTT

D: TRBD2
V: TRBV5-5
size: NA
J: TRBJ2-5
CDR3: CASSLGLAGNQETQYF
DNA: TGTGCCAGCAGCCTCGGACTAGCGGGGAACCAAGAGACCCAGTACTTC

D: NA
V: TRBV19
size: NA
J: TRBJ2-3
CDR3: CASSPAAGPTDTQYF
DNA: TGTGCCAGTTCCCCCGCTGCGGGACCCACAGATACGCAGTATTTT

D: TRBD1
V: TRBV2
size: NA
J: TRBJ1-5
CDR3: CASSLGGQLNQPQHF
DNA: TGTGCCAGCAGCCTAGGGGGACAGCTCAATCAGCCCCAGCATTTT

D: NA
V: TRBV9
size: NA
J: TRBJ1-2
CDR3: CASSGTTRRGNYGYTF
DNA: TGTGCCAGCAGCGGGACTACACGGAGGGGAAACTATGGCTACACCTTC

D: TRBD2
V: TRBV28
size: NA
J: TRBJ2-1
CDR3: CASSSSGSSYNEQFF
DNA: TGTGCCAGCAGTTCTAGCGGCTCCTCCTACAATGAGCAGTTCTTC

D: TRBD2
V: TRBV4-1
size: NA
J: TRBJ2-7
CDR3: CASTLAGGSSYEQYF
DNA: TGCGCCAGCACCTTAGCGGGAGGGTCCTCCTACGAGCAGTACTTC

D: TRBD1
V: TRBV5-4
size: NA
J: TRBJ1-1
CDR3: CASSRVGGQGVTEAFF
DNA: TGTGCCAGCAGCCGGGTGGGGGGACAGGGGGTCACTGAAGCTTTCTTT

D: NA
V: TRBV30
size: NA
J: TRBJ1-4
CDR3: CAWSRSLATNEKLFF
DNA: TGTGCCTGGAGTCGCAGTCTTGCAACTAATGAAAAACTGTTTTTT

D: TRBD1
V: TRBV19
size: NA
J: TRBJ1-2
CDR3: CASSTGQGFGLWSYTF
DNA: TGTGCCAGTAGTACCGGACAGGGCTTCGGTCTTTGGAGCTACACCTTC

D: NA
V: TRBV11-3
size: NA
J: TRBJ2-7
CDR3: CASSLDRTAYEQYF
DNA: TGTGCCAGCAGCTTAGATCGTACGGCCTACGAGCAGTACTTC

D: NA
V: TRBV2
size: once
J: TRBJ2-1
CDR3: CASKLDIPDNEQFF
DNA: TGTGCCAGCAAGCTGGACATCCCCGACAATGAGCAGTTCTTC

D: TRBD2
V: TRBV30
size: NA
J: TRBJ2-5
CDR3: CAWSSSGSWETQYF
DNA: TGTGCCTGGAGTTCTAGCGGGAGCTGGGAGACCCAGTACTTC

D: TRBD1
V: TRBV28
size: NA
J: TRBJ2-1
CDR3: CASSLGDRGYNEQFF
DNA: TGTGCCAGCAGTTTGGGGGACAGGGGCTACAATGAGCAGTTCTTC

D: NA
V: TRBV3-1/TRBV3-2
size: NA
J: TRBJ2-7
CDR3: CASSPHSTHPYEQYF
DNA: TGTGCCAGCAGCCCCCATTCCACACATCCCTACGAGCAGTACTTC

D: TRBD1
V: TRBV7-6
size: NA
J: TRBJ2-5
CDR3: CASSRETGGQETQYF
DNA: TGTGCCAGCAGCAGGGAGACAGGGGGGCAAGAGACCCAGTACTTC

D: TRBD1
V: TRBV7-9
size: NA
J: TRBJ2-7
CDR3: CASSASRDRGQNEQYF
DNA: TGTGCCAGCAGCGCATCCCGGGACAGGGGGCAGAACGAGCAGTACTTC

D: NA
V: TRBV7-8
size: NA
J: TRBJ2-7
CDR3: CASSLEDYYSYEQYF
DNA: TGTGCCAGCAGCTTAGAGGACTACTACTCCTACGAGCAGTACTTC

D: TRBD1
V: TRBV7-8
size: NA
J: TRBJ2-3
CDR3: CASSRYRGSTDTQYF
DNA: TGTGCCAGCAGCCGATACAGGGGGAGCACAGATACGCAGTATTTT

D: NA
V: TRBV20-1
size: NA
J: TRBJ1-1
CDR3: CSGVRNTEAFF
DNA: TGCAGCGGGGTTCGGAACACTGAAGCTTTCTTT

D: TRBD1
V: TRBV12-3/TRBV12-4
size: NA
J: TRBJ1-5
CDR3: CASSPTGYQPQHF
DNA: TGTGCCAGCAGTCCGACAGGGTATCAGCCCCAGCATTTT

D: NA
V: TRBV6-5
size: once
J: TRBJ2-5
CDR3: CASSAMKQVQETQYF
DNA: TGTGCCAGCAGCGCGATGAAACAGGTACAAGAGACCCAGTACTTC

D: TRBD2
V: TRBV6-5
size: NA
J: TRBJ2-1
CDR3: CASSLLSGRVHEQFF
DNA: TGTGCCAGCAGTTTACTCAGCGGGAGGGTCCATGAGCAGTTCTTC

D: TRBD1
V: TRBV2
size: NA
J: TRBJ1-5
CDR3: CASREEQGKNQPQHF
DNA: TGTGCCAGCAGGGAAGAACAGGGGAAGAATCAGCCCCAGCATTTT

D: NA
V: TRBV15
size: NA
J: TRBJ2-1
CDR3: CATSRVGLVDEQFF
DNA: TGTGCCACCAGCAGAGTGGGGCTTGTTGATGAGCAGTTCTTC

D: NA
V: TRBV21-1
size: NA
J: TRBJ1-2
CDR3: CASSPLGYTF
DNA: TGTGCCAGCAGCCCCCTTGGCTACACCTTC

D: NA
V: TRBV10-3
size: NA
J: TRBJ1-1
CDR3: CAATATGTLNTEAFF
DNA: TGTGCCGCAACTGCGACCGGGACATTGAACACTGAAGCTTTCTTT

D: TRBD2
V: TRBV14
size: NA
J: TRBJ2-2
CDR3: CASSRGTSGSYGELFF
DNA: TGTGCCAGCAGCCGGGGGACTAGCGGGAGTTACGGGGAGCTGTTTTTT

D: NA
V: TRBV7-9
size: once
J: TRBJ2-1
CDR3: CASSSPGGKVAEQFF
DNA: TGTGCCAGCAGCTCCCCTGGCGGGAAAGTGGCGGAGCAGTTCTTC

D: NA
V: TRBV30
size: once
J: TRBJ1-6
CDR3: CAWGPGYNSPLHF
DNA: TGTGCCTGGGGACCGGGCTATAATTCACCCCTCCACTTT

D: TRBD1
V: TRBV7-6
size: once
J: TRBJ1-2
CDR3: CASSPYGGQGSNGYTF
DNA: TGTGCCAGCAGCCCCTACGGGGGACAGGGCTCCAATGGCTACACCTTC

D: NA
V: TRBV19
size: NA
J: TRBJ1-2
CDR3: CASSIHGTLGLGYTF
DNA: TGTGCCAGTAGTATCCACGGGACATTAGGGCTCGGCTACACCTTC

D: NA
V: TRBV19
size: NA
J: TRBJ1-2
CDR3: CASSTPTDGYTF
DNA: TGTGCCAGTAGTACCCCGACAGATGGCTACACCTTC

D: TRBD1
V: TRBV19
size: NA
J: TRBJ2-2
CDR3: CASTGGYTGELFF
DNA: TGTGCCAGTACAGGGGGCTACACCGGGGAGCTGTTTTTT

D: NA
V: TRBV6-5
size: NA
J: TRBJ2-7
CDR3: CASSSGTPYEQYF
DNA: TGTGCCAGCAGTTCTGGGACACCCTACGAGCAGTACTTC

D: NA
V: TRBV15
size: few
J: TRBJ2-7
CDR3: CATSRDRSSEQYF
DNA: TGTGCCACCAGCAGAGATCGGAGTTCCGAGCAGTACTTC

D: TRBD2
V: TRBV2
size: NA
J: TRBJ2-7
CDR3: CASSEISGSRGEQYF
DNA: TGTGCCAGCAGTGAAATCAGCGGGAGCCGGGGCGAGCAGTACTTC